Listed below are T cell receptor beta chains from one sample, sequenced in a study of lung T cells in sarcoidosis with Löfgren's syndrome. TCRdb reanalysed the reads using MiXCR and keeps one entry per CDR3 protein. Of around 21,000 distinct CDR3 sequences listed, about a fifth are singletons. The source material was CD4+ T cells from PBMCs. The receptors come from a human donor with sarcoidosis (Löfgren's syndrome or another form), or a control subject (not recorded which). CDR3s include the opening cysteine and the closing phenylalanine or tryptophan. The order of the fields is J gene, clone size, V gene, D gene, CDR3 DNA, CDR3 protein. D genes are given only for firm matches. Clone size appears in some rows only: once, few, many, or a class for an expanded clone.

TRBJ2-7 . TRBV6-1 TRBD2 TGTGCCAGCATTAAGGGACTACCCCCCCTCTACGAGCAGCACTTC CASIKGLPPLYEQHF
TRBJ2-5 . TRBV11-1 . TGTGCCAGCAGCTTAGCTGGCCTGAAAGAGACCCAGTACTTC CASSLAGLKETQYF
TRBJ2-7 few TRBV7-9 . TGTGCCAGCAGCTTAGTGGGGGCCGGGGAGTACGAGCAGTACTTC CASSLVGAGEYEQYF
TRBJ1-1 many TRBV18 . TGTGCCAGCTCACCCAATAACAGAGGTGGCAACACTGAAGCTTTCTTT CASSPNNRGGNTEAFF
TRBJ2-5 many TRBV7-9 TRBD2 TGTGCCAGCAGCATCCGACTAGCGGGAGGGGAGACCCAGTACTTC CASSIRLAGGETQYF
TRBJ2-1 many TRBV20-1 TRBD2 TGCAGTGCAAAGGGACTAGCGGGATACAATGAGCAGTTCTTC CSAKGLAGYNEQFF
TRBJ1-5 few TRBV25-1 TRBD1 TGTGCCAGCAGTGTGACAGGGGAGGCTCAGCCCCAGCATTTT CASSVTGEAQPQHF
TRBJ1-1 many TRBV2 . TGTGCCAGCAACGGGGGAGTGGACACTGAAGCTTTCTTT CASNGGVDTEAFF
TRBJ2-7 medium-sized TRBV6-2/TRBV6-3 . TGTGCCAGCAGTTACAGGGGACCCACCTACGAGCAGTACTTC CASSYRGPTYEQYF
TRBJ2-5 few TRBV5-1 TRBD1 TGCGCCAGCAGCCCAAGATCGGCAGGGGGAACACAGACCCAGTACTTC CASSPRSAGGTQTQYF
TRBJ2-3 many TRBV18 . TGTGCCAGCTCACCCCTGGCGGAGAGCACAGATACGCAGTATTTT CASSPLAESTDTQYF
TRBJ2-1 many TRBV24-1 . TGTGCCACCAGTGATTCCGGGAGCGCCTACAATGAGCAGTTCTTC CATSDSGSAYNEQFF
TRBJ2-1 . TRBV3-1 TRBD1 TGTGCCAGCAGCCAAGATGGGGGACAGCCCTACAATGAGCAGTTCTTC CASSQDGGQPYNEQFF
TRBJ1-2 many TRBV2 . TGTGCCAGCAGTGAAAGAATGGTGGACATCAACTATGGCTACACCTTC CASSERMVDINYGYTF
TRBJ1-3 many TRBV4-3 TRBD1 TGCGCCAGCAGCTCAACTACAGGGGTAGGGGGAAACACCATATATTTT CASSSTTGVGGNTIYF
TRBJ2-1 many TRBV25-1 TRBD2 TGTGCCAGCAGTCAGGGAGGGAACTACAATGAGCAGTTCTTC CASSQGGNYNEQFF
TRBJ2-7 many TRBV7-8 . TGTGCCAGCAGCTTAGCGGCCTACGAGCAGTACTTC CASSLAAYEQYF
TRBJ2-3 medium-sized TRBV28 TRBD2 TGTGCCAGCAGTTCGGGACTAGCGGGATTCACAGATACGCAGTATTTT CASSSGLAGFTDTQYF
TRBJ1-5 . TRBV10-3 . TGTGCCATCAGTGAGTCTGTACAGTTTAGCAATCAGCCCCAGCATTTT CAISESVQFSNQPQHF
TRBJ1-1 medium-sized TRBV27 . TGTGCCAGCAGTTCCGTTACTAGCACTGAAGCTTTCTTT CASSSVTSTEAFF
TRBJ2-2 many TRBV6-1 TRBD2 TGTGCCAGCAGTACCGGACTAGAAACTACCGGGGAGCTGTTTTTT CASSTGLETTGELFF
TRBJ2-7 many TRBV20-1 . TGCAGTGCTAGAGGTCAGAGCTCCTACGAGCAGTACTTC CSARGQSSYEQYF
TRBJ2-3 . TRBV11-2 . TGTGCCAGCAGCGCTCGGGACTTTTTCACAGATACGCAGTATTTT CASSARDFFTDTQYF
TRBJ2-7 . TRBV13 TRBD1 TGTGCCAGCAGACCCCGGACAGGGGGCTCCTACGAGCAGTACTTC CASRPRTGGSYEQYF
TRBJ2-3 . TRBV7-2 TRBD2 TGTGCCAGCAGCACTATACTCCAGACTAGCAGCACAGATACGCAGTATTTT CASSTILQTSSTDTQYF
TRBJ2-3 many TRBV5-1 . TGCGCCAGCAGCCGAATCGGGGGAAGCACAGATACGCAGTATTTT CASSRIGGSTDTQYF
TRBJ2-5 many TRBV4-2 . TGTGCCAGCAGCCAATACTCGCTCCTTCGGGGGAGAGAAGGAGAGACCCAGTACTTC CASSQYSLLRGREGETQYF
TRBJ2-4 medium-sized TRBV6-1 . TGTGCCAGCAGCCGAGGACAGCTAGCCAAAAACATTCAGTACTTC CASSRGQLAKNIQYF
TRBJ1-1 . TRBV6-6 . TGTGCCGGCAGCCACGGGAACACTGGAGCTTTCTTT CAGSHGNTGAFF
TRBJ2-5 few TRBV5-1 . TGCGCCAGCAGCTTGTCGGGTGGAGAGACCCAGTACTTC CASSLSGGETQYF
TRBJ2-7 many TRBV7-2 TRBD2 TGTGCCAGCAGCTTAGAGGGGACTAGCGGGAGTTTCGAGCAGTACTTC CASSLEGTSGSFEQYF
TRBJ2-5 . TRBV5-5 TRBD1 TGTGCCAGCAGCTTGGGACAGGGCGGAAAAGAGACCCAGTACTTC CASSLGQGGKETQYF
TRBJ2-7 many TRBV20-1 . TGCAGTGCTAGACCCGGCGGGACAGACTACGAGCAGTACTTC CSARPGGTDYEQYF
TRBJ1-1 many TRBV20-1 TRBD1 TGCAGTGCTCGGACAGGGAACCCCTCCATTGCGGAAGCTTTCTTT CSARTGNPSIAEAFF
TRBJ2-3 many TRBV5-1 . TGCGCCAGCAGCTTGCGGGGAGTATTGACAGATACGCAGTATTTT CASSLRGVLTDTQYF
TRBJ1-1 medium-sized TRBV6-2/TRBV6-3 . TGTGCCAGCAGTTACCCACGGCGCGACACTGAAGCTTTCTTT CASSYPRRDTEAFF
TRBJ2-7 many TRBV6-1 . TGTGCCAGCAGTCGGACCACCTCCTCCTACGAGCAGTACTTC CASSRTTSSYEQYF